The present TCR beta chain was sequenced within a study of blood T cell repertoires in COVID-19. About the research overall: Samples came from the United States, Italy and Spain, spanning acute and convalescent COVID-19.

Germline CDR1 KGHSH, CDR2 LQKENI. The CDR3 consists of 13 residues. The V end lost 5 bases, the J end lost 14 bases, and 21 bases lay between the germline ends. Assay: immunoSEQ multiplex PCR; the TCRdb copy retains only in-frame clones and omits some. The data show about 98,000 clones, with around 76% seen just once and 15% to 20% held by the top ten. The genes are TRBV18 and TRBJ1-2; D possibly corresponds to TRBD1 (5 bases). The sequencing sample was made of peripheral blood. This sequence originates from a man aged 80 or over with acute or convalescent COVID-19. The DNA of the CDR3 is TGTGCCAGCTCATCCACGACGCCGACAGTTTATACCTTC. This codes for CASSSTTPTVYTF.